The rows below give T cell receptor beta chains drawn from one sample of a study of T cell responses to AZD1222 COVID-19 vaccine. Some clones are missing from TCRdb's copy, which holds only in-frame ones; the method was immunoSEQ multiplex PCR. The sample has 130,000 to 150,000 clones, approximately 90% seen once. The input for sequencing was peripheral blood, taken on day 0 of AZD1222 vaccination. The receptors shown here come from an adult in good health. CDR3s include the opening cysteine and the closing phenylalanine or tryptophan. The D gene is left open where the match is weak.

.	14	TRBJ1-6	TRBV9	CASSVGILDSPLHF
.	15	TRBJ1-5	TRBV24-1	CATSEGTVSNQPQHF
.	15	TRBJ1-2	TRBV28	CASSPRMGAGDGYTF
.	13	TRBJ1-2	TRBV5-1	CASSFGSVGGYTF
.	14	TRBJ2-2	TRBV5-4	CATNLDSVTGELFF
.	11	TRBJ1-2	TRBV28	CASQLGYGYTF
TRBD1	18	TRBJ1-5	TRBV28	CASSFGGTGGVSNQPQHF
.	15	TRBJ1-6	TRBV27	CASTRVRTYNSPLHF
.	13	TRBJ2-5	TRBV30	CAWSWDSGETQYF
.	13	TRBJ1-5	TRBV11-3	CASSLGLDQPQHF
.	15	TRBJ2-3	TRBV23-1	CASSLGLVGTDTQYF
.	14	TRBJ2-7	TRBV28	CASRSLRTNYEQYF
TRBD1	13	TRBJ1-6	TRBV3-1/TRBV3-2	CASSPGQGLTLHF
.	13	TRBJ2-7	TRBV20-1	CSASPGAGIEQYF
TRBD1	14	TRBJ1-6	TRBV6-2/TRBV6-3	CASSWTGNNSPLHF
.	13	TRBJ1-1	TRBV24-1	CATSDNGQTKAFF
.	14	TRBJ2-7	TRBV5-1	CASSLMQGGYEQYF
.	14	TRBJ1-2	TRBV30	CAWSANKVSYGYTF
.	16	TRBJ2-2	TRBV4-3	CASSQDSGQGGGELFF
.	16	TRBJ2-1	TRBV13	CASSLVQGASYNEQFF
.	13	TRBJ1-2	TRBV19	CASSIGGISGYTF
.	16	TRBJ2-1	TRBV7-9	CASTQLGQGRHNEQFF
TRBD1	15	TRBJ2-2	TRBV6-4	CASSEQGANTGELFF
.	18	TRBJ1-3	TRBV11-2	CASSLRAGSLGSGNTIYF
.	18	TRBJ2-7	TRBV4-3	CASSQVIPYSFSSYEQYF
TRBD2	15	TRBJ2-1	TRBV30	CAWSIPAGGVGEQFF
.	15	TRBJ1-4	TRBV4-3	CASSQDDSPNEKLFF
TRBD1	16	TRBJ1-2	TRBV6-6	CASTGTGVFGNYGYTF
TRBD1	19	TRBJ1-5	TRBV5-8	CASSFFRGTGTHSNQPQHF
TRBD2	19	TRBJ2-2	TRBV7-6	CASSLVTSGRAQSTGELFF
.	11	TRBJ1-5	TRBV12-3/TRBV12-4	CASSSGHPQHF
.	16	TRBJ2-1	TRBV19	CASTPGVAETYNEQFF
.	14	TRBJ1-1	TRBV7-8	CASSFSALNTEAFF
.	11	TRBJ1-2	TRBV30	CAWSSFGGYTF
TRBD1	14	TRBJ2-2	TRBV4-2	CASSQGDRAGELFF
.	15	TRBJ1-4	TRBV19	CASREGGSRSEKLFF
.	13	TRBJ1-4	TRBV27	CATVDRTGEKLFF
.	15	TRBJ1-2	TRBV6-2/TRBV6-3	CASSYPDPLQGSYTF
.	11	TRBJ2-7	TRBV7-9	CAGEQVTEQYF
TRBD1	12	TRBJ1-1	TRBV6-5	CASRDRGTEAFF